The next 27 T cell receptor beta chains were all read from a single sample in a study of CD8+ T cells in alopecia areata. In each case, RNA was isolated and then reverse transcribed into cDNA as the sequencing template. TCRdb keeps only in-frame clones here, not all; method: immunoSEQ multiplex PCR. The sample lists some 170,000 clones; 65% to 75% were seen once. Sequencing was performed on CD8+ T cells sorted from blood, taken at week 0. The receptor set was obtained from a human donor with alopecia areata.

The chain uses TRBV4-1 and TRBJ1-2; TRBD1 matches at 7 bases. The J segment lost 3 bases and the V segment lost 4 bases, leaving 11 bases of the junction unmatched. The CDR3 loop spans 16 amino acids. Per the germline V gene, CDR1 is MGHRA and CDR2 is YSYEKL. For the CDR3, the DNA is TGCGCCAGCAGCCTAGACGACAGGGATATTTACTATGGCTACACCTTC. Translated: CASSLDDRDIYYGYTF.

This chain connects TRBV27 to TRBJ2-5; 7 bases fit TRBD2. The CDR3 has 15 residues. Germline CDR1 reads MNHEY; CDR2 reads SMNVEV (reference sequence). After removal of 3 bases from V and 5 bases from J, the junction contained 9 bases not matched to a gene. The CDR3 bases are TGTGCCAGCAGTTTGGCGCGGGGGAGCCGGGAGACCCAGTACTTC. Translating it yields CASSLARGSRETQYF.

CDR3 DNA sequence: TGTGCCACCAGCAGAGATAGGGGCGCGGGCTATAACTATGGCTACACCTTC. Its protein product is CATSRDRGAGYNYGYTF. V usage is TRBV15 and J usage is TRBJ1-2; TRBD1 might be the D (5 bases). This CDR3 comprises 17 residues. Germline CDR1 is LNHNV and CDR2 is YYDKDF (reference sequence). Trimming removed 0 bases from V and 1 base from J, with 15 bases in between.

The chain is built from TRBV11-2 and TRBJ1-2, with 7 nucleotides matching TRBD1. The J segment lost 14 bases and the V segment lost 4 bases, leaving 7 bases of the junction unmatched. Per germline, CDR1 SGHAT and CDR2 FQNNGV. This CDR3 spans 11 amino acids. Written as DNA, the CDR3 is TGTGCCAGCAGCTCGACAGGGACTCCTACCTTC. Residues: CASSSTGTPTF.

V usage is TRBV27 and J usage is TRBJ2-3; 9 nucleotides line up with TRBD2. The junction had 5 bases not matched to a gene; V was cut back by 9 bases and J by 1 base. This CDR3 is 14 amino acids long. Germline V gene lookup returns CDR1 MNHEY and CDR2 SMNVEV (reference sequence). The CDR3 loop is CASHIAGGTDTQYF. The CDR3 DNA sequence: TGTGCCAGTCACATAGCGGGGGGCACAGATACGCAGTATTTT.

The V and J genes are TRBV13 and TRBJ2-7, with 11 bases aligning to TRBD1. V shed 5 bases, J shed 3 bases, and the junction held 6 bases outside the gene matches. Germline CDR1 PRHDT, CDR2 FYEKMQ (reference sequence). CDR3 length: 15 amino acids. The CDR3 nucleotides read TGTGCCAGCAGCCCTGGGACAGGGGGTCTCTACGAGCAGTACTTC. This sequence encodes CASSPGTGGLYEQYF.

The chain uses TRBV7-8 and TRBJ1-1; 7 nucleotides line up with TRBD1. The V segment lost 5 bases and the J segment 1 base; nucleotides outside the gene matches: 7. The V gene's germline CDR1 is SGHVS and CDR2 FQNEAQ. This CDR3 spans 15 amino acids. The CDR3 DNA follows: TGTGCCAGCAGCAGGACACAGGGGAAGAACACTGAAGCTTTCTTT. This translates into CASSRTQGKNTEAFF.

The rearrangement links TRBV27 to TRBJ2-4, with TRBD2 matching over 9 bases. Germline values: CDR1 MNHEY, CDR2 SMNVEV (reference sequence). Germline trimming cut 0 bases from V and 13 bases from J; bases unmatched to any gene: 7. CDR3 length equals 14 residues. CDR3: CASSLSASGDLQYF. The CDR3 DNA reads TGTGCCAGCAGTTTATCGGCTAGCGGGGACCTCCAGTACTTC.

J is TRBJ1-3 and V is TRBV11-2, with D possibly being TRBD1 (5 bases). Germline lookup yields CDR1 SGHAT and CDR2 FQNNGV. The length of the CDR3 is 16 residues. Trimming cost V 4 bases and J 0 bases, with 13 bases left between them. CDR3 coding DNA: TGTGCCAGCAGCTACCCTGACAGTTCCTCTGGAAACACCATATATTTT. Encoded protein: CASSYPDSSSGNTIYF.

This chain links TRBV9 with TRBJ2-1, with 11 positions matching TRBD2. Germline CDR1 is SGDLS and CDR2 is YYNGEE. J lost 11 bases, V lost 5 bases, and 6 bases had no gene match. The CDR3 sequence is 13 residues long. The CDR3 DNA reads as TGTGCCAGCAGGACTAGCGGGGATCCTAAGCAGTTCTTC. Protein sequence: CASRTSGDPKQFF.

In its sample, this clone was seen a few times. Different DNA sequences within this sample yield the same CDR3. The chain is built from TRBV5-6 and TRBJ2-2; D is ambiguous. There are 12 residues in the CDR3. Germline V lookup: CDR1 SGHDT, CDR2 YYEEEE. Trimming pared 2 bases from V and 6 bases from J, leaving 5 bases between. CDR3 nucleotides: TGTGCCAGCAGCTTAGGGTCCGGGGAGCTGTTTTTT. Amino acids: CASSLGSGELFF.

The chain combines TRBV11-2 with TRBJ2-2; tentatively, D is TRBD1 or TRBD2 (5 bases each). CDR3 length equals 15 residues. Trimming left V 3 bases short and J 4 bases short, with 12 bases between. Germline CDR1 SGHAT, CDR2 FQNNGV. The CDR3 is CASSFLGTGTGELFF. The CDR3 bases are TGTGCCAGCAGCTTTCTAGGGACGGGCACCGGGGAGCTGTTTTTT.

V is TRBV6-6 and J is TRBJ1-2; no definite D call. Per the germline V gene, CDR1 is MNHNY and CDR2 is SVGAGI (reference sequence). The CDR3 spans 12 residues. V lost 10 bases and J 4 bases, leaving 13 bases between the germline ends. This CDR3 reads CAILKGGYGYTF. Here the CDR3 DNA reads TGTGCCATCCTAAAGGGTGGCTATGGCTACACCTTC.

This clone was seen more than once but under ten times. The J gene is TRBJ2-7, the V gene TRBV9, with TRBD1 matching over 8 bases. V was clipped by 2 bases and J by 2 bases; unmatched bases: 3. The CDR3 is 14 amino acids. From germline, CDR1 is SGDLS and CDR2 YYNGEE. The CDR3 sequence: CASSVGTGAYEQYF. The CDR3 bases are TGTGCCAGCAGCGTCGGGACAGGTGCCTACGAGCAGTACTTC.

The chain combines TRBV2 with TRBJ1-5, with TRBD1 matching 7 bases. The length of the CDR3 is 14 residues. Trimming at V came to 6 bases and at J to 1 base, leaving 3 bases not matched to a gene. Germline lookup yields CDR1 SNHLY and CDR2 FYNNEI. The CDR3 nucleotides read TGTGCCAGCAGCTTACAGGGGAGCAATCAGCCCCAGCATTTT. This sequence encodes CASSLQGSNQPQHF. Variable domain in full (rest from reference TRBV2 and TRBJ1-5): EPEVTQTPSHQVTQMGQEVILRCVPISNHLYFYWYRQILGQKVEFLVSFYNNEISEKSEIFDDQFSVERPDGSNFTLKIRSTKLEDSAMYFCASSLQGSNQPQHFGDGTRLSIL.

CDR3 sequence reads: CASSGPSGENTDTQYF. CDR3 coding DNA: TGTGCCAGCAGCGGACCTAGCGGGGAAAACACAGATACGCAGTATTTT. V is TRBV13 and J is TRBJ2-3, with 9 bases lining up with TRBD2. This CDR3 is 16 amino acids long. Germline assignment: CDR1 PRHDT and CDR2 FYEKMQ (reference sequence). The trim removed 5 bases at V and 2 bases at J, leaving 8 bases unmatched.

This clone was seen a single time. V and J are TRBV13 and TRBJ2-7; 10 nucleotides align to TRBD1. CDR1 is PRHDT and CDR2 is FYEKMQ in the germline V gene (reference sequence). With V trimmed by 2 bases and J by 0 bases, 4 bases remained unmatched. CDR3 length: 16 amino acids. CDR3 coding DNA: TGTGCCAGCAGCTTATCGGGGGACAGGGGCTCCTACGAGCAGTACTTC. Amino acids: CASSLSGDRGSYEQYF.

The sample holds a few counts of this clone. The chain carries TRBV29-1 and TRBJ2-1; 13 bases align to TRBD2. The CDR3 totals 15 residues. V lost 6 bases to trimming and J lost 10 bases; unmatched junction nucleotides: 12. Germline CDR1 reads SQVTM; CDR2 reads ANQGSEA. DNA of the CDR3: TGCAGCGTCCCCGCACTAGCGGGGGGGCCATTCGAGCAGTTCTTC. The encoded protein is CSVPALAGGPFEQFF.

This clone has only one observation. The chain combines TRBV6-5 with TRBJ2-3; 8 nucleotides align to TRBD1. The CDR3 is 14 amino acids. Trimming cost V 6 bases and J 2 bases; bases outside gene matches: 4. Germline V gene sequence: CDR1 MNHEY, CDR2 SVGAGI. The CDR3 reads CASRSDRVTDTQYF. In nucleotides, the CDR3 is TGTGCCAGCAGGTCGGACAGGGTCACAGATACGCAGTATTTT.

This CDR3 reads CASSLDYREVGSRTEAFF. The CDR3 bases are TGTGCCAGCAGCTTAGATTATCGAGAGGTAGGGTCGAGAACTGAAGCTTTCTTT. J is TRBJ1-1 and V is TRBV7-2, with unresolved D. The CDR3 is 18 residues long. The V gene lost 1 base and the J gene lost 5 bases, with 23 bases spanning the gap. The germline V gene has CDR1 SGHTA and CDR2 FQGNSA.

The chain is built from TRBV13 and TRBJ2-1, with TRBD2 matching 7 bases. Germline assignment: CDR1 PRHDT and CDR2 FYEKMQ (reference sequence). This CDR3 region has 15 residues. The junction had 10 bases not matched to a gene; V was cut back by 8 bases and J by 3 bases. The CDR3: CASRPEGGGYNEQFF. Written as DNA, the CDR3 is TGTGCCAGCCGCCCAGAGGGCGGGGGCTACAATGAGCAGTTCTTC.

This clone has a single count. The V call is TRBV15, the J call TRBJ2-7, with 8 positions matching TRBD1. The CDR3 contains 14 residues. Germline lookup yields CDR1 LNHNV and CDR2 YYDKDF (reference sequence). V lost 5 bases to trimming and J lost 3 bases; unmatched junction nucleotides: 6. The CDR3 DNA is TGTGCCACCAGCGGCCGGGACAGGTTCTACGAGCAGTACTTC. Its translation: CATSGRDRFYEQYF.

The genes are TRBV7-9 and TRBJ2-3, with D unclear. Trimming cost V 9 bases and J 1 base, with 11 bases left between them. Germline V CDR1 and CDR2: SEHNR, FQNEAQ (reference sequence). This CDR3 has 13 residues. CDR3 protein: CARTPRGTDTQYF. For the CDR3, the DNA is TGTGCCAGGACCCCTCGGGGCACAGATACGCAGTATTTT.

This clone has just a few counts. The V call is TRBV10-3, the J call TRBJ2-3, with D unresolved. The germline V gene has CDR1 ENHRY and CDR2 SYGVKD. V lost 2 bases and J 1 base, leaving 4 bases between the germline ends. The CDR3 has 13 amino acids. Here the CDR3 reads CAISEVGTDTQYF. CDR3 coding DNA: TGTGCCATCAGTGAGGTGGGCACAGATACGCAGTATTTT.

In its sample, this clone was seen once. The rearrangement links TRBV9 to TRBJ1-2; D is unclear. Germline CDR1 is SGDLS and CDR2 is YYNGEE. Trimming pared 0 bases from V and 5 bases from J, leaving 8 bases between. The CDR3 has 13 residues. Here the CDR3 DNA reads TGTGCCAGCAGCGTAGCTGAGGAGTATGGCTACACCTTC. It yields the protein CASSVAEEYGYTF.

This chain links TRBV6-1 with TRBJ2-5; D is perhaps TRBD2 (6 bases). V lost 2 bases and J 4 bases, leaving 17 bases between the germline ends. This CDR3 has 16 residues. CDR1 and CDR2 (germline): MNHNS, SASEGT. The DNA for the CDR3 is TGTGCCAGCAGTGAACAAGCGGGCGAAGTCCTAGAGACCCAGTACTTC. Translated: CASSEQAGEVLETQYF.

This clone was counted a single time. The chain has TRBV10-3 and TRBJ1-2; 7 nucleotides match TRBD1. The CDR3 extends over 15 amino acids. V was pared by 3 bases and J by 4 bases, with 8 bases of the junction left unmatched. The germline gives CDR1 ENHRY, CDR2 SYGVKD. The CDR3: CAISDGQGGVYGYTF. The CDR3 DNA follows: TGTGCCATCAGTGATGGGCAGGGGGGAGTCTATGGCTACACCTTC.